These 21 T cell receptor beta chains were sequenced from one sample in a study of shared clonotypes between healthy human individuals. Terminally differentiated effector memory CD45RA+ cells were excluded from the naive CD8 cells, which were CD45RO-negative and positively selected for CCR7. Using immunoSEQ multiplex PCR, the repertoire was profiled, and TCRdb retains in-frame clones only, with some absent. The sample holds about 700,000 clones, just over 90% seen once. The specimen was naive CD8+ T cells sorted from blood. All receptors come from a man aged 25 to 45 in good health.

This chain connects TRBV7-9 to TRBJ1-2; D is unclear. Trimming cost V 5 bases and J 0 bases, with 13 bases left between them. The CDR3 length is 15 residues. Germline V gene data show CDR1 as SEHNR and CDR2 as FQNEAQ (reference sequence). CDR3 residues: CASSLPPASNYGYTF. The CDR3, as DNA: TGTGCCAGCAGCCTCCCACCGGCTTCTAACTATGGCTACACCTTC. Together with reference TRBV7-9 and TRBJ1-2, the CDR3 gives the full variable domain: DTGVSQNPRHKITKRGQNVTFRCDPISEHNRLYWYRQTLGQGPEFLTYFQNEAQLEKSRLLSDRFSAERPKGSFSTLEIQRTEQGDSAMYLCASSLPPASNYGYTFGSGTRLTVV.

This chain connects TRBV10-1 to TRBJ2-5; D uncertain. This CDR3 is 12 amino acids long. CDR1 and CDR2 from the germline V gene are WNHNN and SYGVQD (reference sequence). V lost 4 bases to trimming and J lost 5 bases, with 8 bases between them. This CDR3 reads CASSGVGETQYF. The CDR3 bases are TGCGCCAGCAGTGGAGTAGGGGAGACCCAGTACTTC.

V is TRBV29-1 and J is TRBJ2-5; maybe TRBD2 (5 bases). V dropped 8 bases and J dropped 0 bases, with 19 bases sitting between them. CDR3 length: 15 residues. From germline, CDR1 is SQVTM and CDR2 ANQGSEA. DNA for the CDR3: TGCAGCCTTGTGAGGGTAGCGACGTACCAAGAGACCCAGTACTTC. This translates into CSLVRVATYQETQYF.

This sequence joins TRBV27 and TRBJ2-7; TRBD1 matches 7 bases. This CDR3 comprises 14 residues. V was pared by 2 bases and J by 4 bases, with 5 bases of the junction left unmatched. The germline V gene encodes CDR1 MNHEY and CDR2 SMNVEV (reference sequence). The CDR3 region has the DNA TGTGCCAGCAGTTTAAGACAGGGTACTTACGAGCAGTACTTC. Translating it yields CASSLRQGTYEQYF.

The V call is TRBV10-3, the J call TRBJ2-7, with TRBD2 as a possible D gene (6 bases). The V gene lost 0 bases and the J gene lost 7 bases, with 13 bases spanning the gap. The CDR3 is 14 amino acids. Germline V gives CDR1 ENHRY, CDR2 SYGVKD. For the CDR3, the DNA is TGTGCCATCAGTGAGTCGACCAATCGGGGGGAGCAGTACTTC. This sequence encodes CAISESTNRGEQYF.

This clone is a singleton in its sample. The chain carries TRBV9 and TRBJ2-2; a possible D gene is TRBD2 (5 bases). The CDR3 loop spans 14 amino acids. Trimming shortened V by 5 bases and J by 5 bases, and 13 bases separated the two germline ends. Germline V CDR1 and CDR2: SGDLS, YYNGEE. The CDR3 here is CASSPRVQTGELFF. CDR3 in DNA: TGTGCCAGCAGTCCGCGGGTACAAACCGGGGAGCTGTTTTTT.

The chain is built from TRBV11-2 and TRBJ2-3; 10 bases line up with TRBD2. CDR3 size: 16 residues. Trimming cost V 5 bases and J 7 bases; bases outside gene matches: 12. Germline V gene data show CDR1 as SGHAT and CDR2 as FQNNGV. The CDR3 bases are TGTGCCAGCAGCAACCCTTGGACTAGCGGAGAATATACGCAGTATTTT. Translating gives CASSNPWTSGEYTQYF.

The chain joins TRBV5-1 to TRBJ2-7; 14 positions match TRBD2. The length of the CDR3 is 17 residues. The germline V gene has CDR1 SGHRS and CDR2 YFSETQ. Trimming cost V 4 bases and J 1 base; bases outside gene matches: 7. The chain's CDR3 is CASSVAGTSGSSYEQYF. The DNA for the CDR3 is TGCGCCAGCAGCGTGGCCGGGACTAGCGGGAGTTCCTACGAGCAGTACTTC. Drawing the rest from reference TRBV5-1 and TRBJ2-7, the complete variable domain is KAGVTQTPRYLIKTRGQQVTLSCSPISGHRSVSWYQQTPGQGLQFLFEYFSETQRNKGNFPGRFSGRQFSNSRSEMNVSTLELGDSALYLCASSVAGTSGSSYEQYFGPGTRLTVT.

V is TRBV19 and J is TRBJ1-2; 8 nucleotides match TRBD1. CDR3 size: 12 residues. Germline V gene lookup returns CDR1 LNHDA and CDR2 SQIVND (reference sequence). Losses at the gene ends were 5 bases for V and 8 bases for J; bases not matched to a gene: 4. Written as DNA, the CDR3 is TGTGCCAGTAGTCGACAGGGGACAGGCTACACCTTC. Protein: CASSRQGTGYTF.

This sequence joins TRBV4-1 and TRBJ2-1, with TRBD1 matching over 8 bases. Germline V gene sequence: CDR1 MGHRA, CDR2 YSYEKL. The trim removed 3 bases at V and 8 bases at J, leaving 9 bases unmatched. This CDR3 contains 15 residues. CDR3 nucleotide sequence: TGCGCCAGCAGCCATTCCCAGAAGACAGGGGATGAGCAGTTCTTC. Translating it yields CASSHSQKTGDEQFF.

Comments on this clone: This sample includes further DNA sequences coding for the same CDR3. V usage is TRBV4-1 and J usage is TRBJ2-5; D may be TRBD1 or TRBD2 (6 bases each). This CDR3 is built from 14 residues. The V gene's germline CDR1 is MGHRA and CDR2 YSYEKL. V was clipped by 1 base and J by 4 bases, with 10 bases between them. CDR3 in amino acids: CASSQVGGLETQYF. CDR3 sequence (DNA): TGCGCCAGCAGCCAAGTAGGGGGGTTAGAGACCCAGTACTTC.

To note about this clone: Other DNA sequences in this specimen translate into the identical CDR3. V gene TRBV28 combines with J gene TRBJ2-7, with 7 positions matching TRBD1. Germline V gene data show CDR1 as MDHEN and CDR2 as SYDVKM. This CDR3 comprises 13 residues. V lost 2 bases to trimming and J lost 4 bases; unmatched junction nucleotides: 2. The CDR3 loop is CASSLRRGYEQYF. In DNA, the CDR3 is TGTGCCAGCAGTTTACGCAGGGGGTACGAGCAGTACTTC.

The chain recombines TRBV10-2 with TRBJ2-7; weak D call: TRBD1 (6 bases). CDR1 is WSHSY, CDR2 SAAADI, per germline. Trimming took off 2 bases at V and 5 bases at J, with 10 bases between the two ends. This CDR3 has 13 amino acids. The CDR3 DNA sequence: TGCGCCAGCAGTGAGGGGGGCTTCGACGAGCAGTACTTC. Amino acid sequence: CASSEGGFDEQYF.

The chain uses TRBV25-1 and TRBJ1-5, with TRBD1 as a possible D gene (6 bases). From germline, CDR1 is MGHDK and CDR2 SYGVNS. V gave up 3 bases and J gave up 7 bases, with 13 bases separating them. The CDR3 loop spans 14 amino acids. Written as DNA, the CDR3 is TGTGCCAGCAGTGATGGGGGGGGCGGGCAGCCCCAGCATTTT. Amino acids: CASSDGGGGQPQHF.

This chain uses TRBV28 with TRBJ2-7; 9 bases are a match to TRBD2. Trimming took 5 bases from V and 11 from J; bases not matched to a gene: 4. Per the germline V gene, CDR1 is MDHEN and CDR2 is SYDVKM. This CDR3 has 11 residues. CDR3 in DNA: TGTGCCAGCAGTCCCGGACTAGCGAAGTACTTC. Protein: CASSPGLAKYF.

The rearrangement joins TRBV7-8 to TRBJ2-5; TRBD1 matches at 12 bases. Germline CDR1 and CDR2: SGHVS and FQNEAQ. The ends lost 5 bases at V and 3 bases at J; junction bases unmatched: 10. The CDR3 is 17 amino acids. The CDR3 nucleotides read TGTGCCAGCAGCCCCCCCCCGGGACAGGGGGCGGAAGAGACCCAGTACTTC. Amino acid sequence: CASSPPPGQGAEETQYF.

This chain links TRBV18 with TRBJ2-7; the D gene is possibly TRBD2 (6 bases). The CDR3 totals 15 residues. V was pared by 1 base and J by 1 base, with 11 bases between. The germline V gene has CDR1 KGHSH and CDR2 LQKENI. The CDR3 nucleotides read TGTGCCAGCTCACCACGGGAGGAGGGATCCTACGAGCAGTACTTC. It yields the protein CASSPREEGSYEQYF.

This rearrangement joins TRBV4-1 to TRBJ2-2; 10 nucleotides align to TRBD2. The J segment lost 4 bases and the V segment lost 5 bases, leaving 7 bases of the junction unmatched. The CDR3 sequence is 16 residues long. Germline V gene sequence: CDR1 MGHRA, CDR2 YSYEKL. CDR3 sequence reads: CASSLGLANPTGELFF. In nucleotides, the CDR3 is TGCGCCAGCAGCTTGGGACTAGCGAATCCCACCGGGGAGCTGTTTTTT.

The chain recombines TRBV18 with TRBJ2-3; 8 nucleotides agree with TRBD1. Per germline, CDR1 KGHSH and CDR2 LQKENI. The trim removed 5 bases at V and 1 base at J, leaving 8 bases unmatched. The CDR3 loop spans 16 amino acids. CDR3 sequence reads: CASSSRTGSGTDTQYF. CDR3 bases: TGTGCCAGCTCATCGCGGACAGGGAGTGGCACAGATACGCAGTATTTT.

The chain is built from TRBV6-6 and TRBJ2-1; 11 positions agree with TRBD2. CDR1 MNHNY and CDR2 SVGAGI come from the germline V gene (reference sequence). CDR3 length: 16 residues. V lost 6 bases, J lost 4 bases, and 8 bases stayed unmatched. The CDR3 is CASSKEGTSGYNEQFF. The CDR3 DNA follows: TGTGCCAGCAGCAAAGAAGGGACTAGCGGATACAATGAGCAGTTCTTC.

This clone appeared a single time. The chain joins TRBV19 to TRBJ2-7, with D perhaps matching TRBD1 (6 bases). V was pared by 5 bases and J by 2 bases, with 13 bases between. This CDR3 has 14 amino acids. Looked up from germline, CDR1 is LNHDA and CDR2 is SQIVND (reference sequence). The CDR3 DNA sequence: TGTGCCAGTAGTTTGGGGGACACGGCCTACGAGCAGTACTTC. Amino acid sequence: CASSLGDTAYEQYF. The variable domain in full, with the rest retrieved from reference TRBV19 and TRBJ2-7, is DGGITQSPKYLFRKEGQNVTLSCEQNLNHDAMYWYRQDPGQGLRLIYYSQIVNDFQKGDIAEGYSVSREKKESFPLTVTSAQKNPTAFYLCASSLGDTAYEQYFGPGTRLTVT.